The clone carrying this TCR beta chain was recorded only once. This sample was taken from a study of shared T cell receptors in the human thymus. Produced via immunoSEQ multiplex PCR; TCRdb's table is partial and in-frame only. The sample carries over 450,000 clones, around 78% recorded once. Germline assignment: CDR1 MGHDK and CDR2 SYGVNS. This CDR3 contains 13 residues. V was pared by 1 base and J by 6 bases, with 7 bases between. Another study also made use of these data, one on human thymus T cells. Per that study: Finnish infants who were healthy and having corrective surgery for congenital heart defects made up the donors. What appeared biased in thymic and blood repertoires was the usage of V and J genes.

The receptor comes from a boy less than two years old with a congenital heart defect. The sample was thymocytes. J is TRBJ1-5 and V is TRBV25-1, with D possibly matching TRBD1 (5 bases). CDR3 DNA sequence: TGTGCCAGCAGTGAATTGGGGGGTCAGCCCCAGCATTTT. It translates to CASSELGGQPQHF.